This TCR beta chain came from a study of T cell repertoires in cytomegalovirus infection. In the study overall: It was recently identified HLA-C-restricted and well-studied HLA-B-restricted CMV epitopes that the study used.

The CDR3 extends over 14 amino acids. The V end lost 7 bases, the J end lost 3 bases, and 10 bases lay between the germline ends. Germline CDR1 reads MDHEN; CDR2 reads SYDVKM. Notes on this clonotype: The antigen remains unidentified.

TCRdb passed the reads through MiXCR, listing each CDR3 protein once. The sample holds 550,000 to 700,000 distinct CDR3 sequences, 35% to 50% seen once. The chain uses TRBV28 and TRBJ2-6; D gene ambiguous. The sequence was obtained from a human donor in good health (CMV status not recorded). Some clones in this sample may be carry-over from other donors' samples. Source: cultured PBMCs, taken from culture after CMV antigen stimulation. This CDR3 is CASTRRLGANVLTF. Here the CDR3 DNA reads TGTGCCAGCACCCGGCGTCTTGGGGCCAACGTCCTGACTTTC.